The 20 T cell receptor beta chains below all came from one sample that was sequenced in a study of vaccination and CD4 T cells after COVID-19. Their cognate antigens are unknown. Treatment noted: approximately 9-day PBMC culture with coronavirus spike peptide pools or control peptides (ViraFEST assay). Gathered ahead of the COVID-19 pandemic (2011-2018) were the CD4+ T cells of the unexposed donor. The assay that was used to sequence DNA from cultured CD4+ T cells was the Oncomine TCR Beta short-read assay. Extraction of genomic DNA was performed on cultured CD4+ T cells. Via MiXCR, TCRdb re-called the PCR reads, giving one row per CDR3 protein. The sample lists approximately 11,000 distinct CDR3 sequences; approximately 30% were seen once. Input material: CD4+ T cells from blood, cultured in vitro. These TCRs come from a human donor in good health.

The chain is built from TRBV24-1 and TRBJ2-4, with 7 bases lining up with TRBD2. The V and J ends lost 12 bases and 5 bases, in that order; junction bases with no gene match: 9. The CDR3 consists of 13 residues. The V gene's germline CDR1 is KGHDR and CDR2 SFDVKD. CDR3 bases: TGTGCCGCCTCGGCGGGGGATGAAAACATTCAGTACTTC. Protein: CAASAGDENIQYF.

In this sample, this clonotype turned up a few times. The chain couples TRBV19 to TRBJ1-2, with D possibly matching TRBD1 (6 bases). V was clipped by 3 bases and J by 5 bases, with 13 bases between them. The CDR3 sequence is 14 residues long. Germline V gene lookup returns CDR1 LNHDA and CDR2 SQIVND (reference sequence). The CDR3 sequence is CASSIRDTLYGYTF. CDR3 coding DNA: TGTGCCAGTAGTATTCGGGACACCCTTTATGGCTACACCTTC.

The chain links TRBV6-1 to TRBJ2-4; 14 bases are shared with TRBD2. With V trimmed by 6 bases and J by 8 bases, 9 bases remained unmatched. The CDR3 covers 16 residues. Germline loops: CDR1 MNHNS, CDR2 SASEGT. CDR3 sequence (DNA): TGTGCCAGCAGCATCGGGACTAGCGGGAGTGGGTACATTCAGTACTTC. Its protein product is CASSIGTSGSGYIQYF.

This clonotype was seen a few times. The chain couples TRBV6-5 to TRBJ1-1, with D tentatively TRBD1 (6 bases). The CDR3 has 15 amino acids. The germline V gene has CDR1 MNHEY and CDR2 SVGAGI. With 2 bases removed from V and 4 bases from J, the gap between germline ends came to 14 bases. The chain's CDR3 is CASSYGAGVSTEAFF. The CDR3 DNA reads as TGTGCCAGCAGTTACGGGGCAGGGGTGAGCACTGAAGCTTTCTTT.

This chain joins TRBV10-2 and TRBJ2-3; unclear D gene. Trimming took off 1 base at V and 2 bases at J, with 7 bases between the two ends. This CDR3 is built from 14 residues. Germline V gene sequence: CDR1 WSHSY, CDR2 SAAADI. The CDR3 DNA reads as TGCGCCAGCAGTGAGTGGGTGTCCACAGATACGCAGTATTTT. Protein product: CASSEWVSTDTQYF.

Judged by abundance, this clonotype is medium-sized. The chain couples TRBV27 to TRBJ2-1, with TRBD2 matching over 7 bases. Germline lookup yields CDR1 MNHEY and CDR2 SMNVEV (reference sequence). V was pared by 4 bases and J by 7 bases, with 10 bases of the junction left unmatched. CDR3 size: 15 residues. CDR3 region: CASSSPRGSTNEQFF. The DNA of the CDR3 is TGTGCCAGCAGTTCCCCCCGCGGGAGTACAAATGAGCAGTTCTTC.

This clonotype was seen only a few times. The chain has TRBV7-9 and TRBJ2-1; no definite D call. Trimming stripped 1 base from V and 7 bases from J, with 11 bases between. CDR3 length: 14 residues. Germline V gene data show CDR1 as SEHNR and CDR2 as FQNEAQ (reference sequence). The CDR3, as DNA: TGTGCCAGCAGCTTAGGTACCCTCTCGAATGAGCAGTTCTTC. Residues: CASSLGTLSNEQFF.

This clonotype was observed a handful of times. V and J are TRBV20-1 and TRBJ2-1, with TRBD2 identical over 11 bases. V was clipped by 6 bases and J by 2 bases; unmatched bases: 9. This CDR3 is built from 16 residues. Germline CDR1 is DFQATT and CDR2 is SNEGSKA (reference sequence). This CDR3 reads CSANPSLAGAYNEQFF. For the CDR3, the DNA is TGCAGTGCCAATCCTTCACTAGCGGGAGCCTACAATGAGCAGTTCTTC.

This clonotype was detected only a few times. This chain uses TRBV6-2 or TRBV6-3 with TRBJ2-1; D is possibly TRBD1 (6 bases). Trimming stripped 6 bases from V and 3 bases from J, with 12 bases between. The CDR3 contains 14 residues. CDR1 MNHEY and CDR2 SVGEGT come from the germline V gene. This chain's CDR3 is CASSLRGFYNEQFF. The DNA for the CDR3 is TGTGCCAGCAGCCTCAGGGGATTCTACAATGAGCAGTTCTTC.

Only a few counts were recorded for this clonotype. CDR3 sequence reads: CASRGGNALKEQYF. In DNA form, the CDR3 reads TGTGCCAGCAGAGGGGGAAATGCCCTTAAAGAGCAGTACTTC. The V gene is TRBV28, the J gene TRBJ2-7, with D perhaps TRBD1 (6 bases). Trimming cost V 6 bases and J 7 bases, with 19 bases left between them. The CDR3 runs 14 residues. Per germline, CDR1 MDHEN and CDR2 SYDVKM.

The chain recombines TRBV28 with TRBJ1-2, with a possible D match to TRBD1 (6 bases). CDR3 length: 16 amino acids. The germline CDR1 and CDR2 sequences are MDHEN and SYDVKM. Trimming removed 3 bases at V and 6 bases at J, with 20 bases between. The CDR3 DNA reads TGTGCCAGCAGTTTTGTGGGATTCAGACAGGCGGATGGCTACACCTTC. Encoded protein: CASSFVGFRQADGYTF.

The chain recombines TRBV29-1 with TRBJ2-1; D may correspond to TRBD1 or TRBD2 (6 bases each). Trimming pared 5 bases from V and 5 bases from J, leaving 22 bases between. Germline-derived CDR1 and CDR2 are SQVTM and ANQGSEA. This CDR3 comprises 16 residues. This CDR3 is CSVRRGHTRGDNEQFF. For the CDR3, the DNA is TGCAGCGTTCGTCGGGGCCACACGAGGGGGGACAATGAGCAGTTCTTC.

The rearrangement joins TRBV4-3 to TRBJ2-7; either TRBD1 or TRBD2 may fit D (5 bases each). Germline V gene data show CDR1 as LGHNA and CDR2 as YSLEER. This CDR3 is built from 16 residues. V lost 0 bases and J lost 4, with 16 bases in between. The CDR3 DNA follows: TGCGCCAGCAGCCAAGATAGAGGGGCCTTGGGTTACGAGCAGTACTTC. Translated, it gives CASSQDRGALGYEQYF.

This clonotype occurred once. V and J are TRBV14 and TRBJ2-1; 12 bases agree with TRBD2. Germline V gene sequence: CDR1 SGHDN, CDR2 FVKESK. V shed 5 bases, J shed 8 bases, and the junction held 13 bases outside the gene matches. CDR3 length: 17 residues. CDR3 region: CASSALTSGSNNDEQFF. In DNA form, the CDR3 reads TGTGCCAGCAGCGCCTTGACTAGCGGGAGCAACAACGATGAGCAGTTCTTC.

V and J are TRBV6-1 and TRBJ2-2; 14 bases map to TRBD2. CDR1 is MNHNS, CDR2 SASEGT, per germline. The CDR3 extends over 18 amino acids. Unmatched junction bases numbered 7, after V lost 6 bases and J lost 1 base. CDR3 sequence: CASSPGLAGVRNTGELFF. CDR3 sequence (DNA): TGTGCCAGCAGCCCGGGACTAGCGGGAGTTAGGAACACCGGGGAGCTGTTTTTT.

This clonotype turned up a few times. The chain employs TRBV6-5 and TRBJ1-2; no clear D gene. CDR1 and CDR2 from the germline V gene are MNHEY and SVGAGI. The V gene lost 4 bases and the J gene lost 4 bases, with 13 bases spanning the gap. The CDR3 is 14 residues long. The CDR3 DNA sequence: TGTGCCAGCAGTTTCCACGGCGCCAGCTATGGCTACACCTTC. Translating it yields CASSFHGASYGYTF.

There are a few counts of this clonotype. The rearrangement uses TRBV27 and TRBJ2-3; 9 nucleotides line up with TRBD2. CDR1 and CDR2 (germline): MNHEY, SMNVEV (reference sequence). This CDR3 spans 14 amino acids. After removal of 3 bases from V and 6 bases from J, the junction contained 4 bases not matched to a gene. The DNA for the CDR3 is TGTGCCAGCAGTTTTGGCGCGGGAGGGGATACGCAGTATTTT. Amino acids: CASSFGAGGDTQYF.

This rearrangement joins TRBV11-2 to TRBJ2-3, with 9 bases that match TRBD1. The CDR3 loop spans 17 amino acids. Germline-derived CDR1 and CDR2 are SGHAT and FQNNGV. The trim removed 5 bases at V and 5 bases at J, leaving 14 bases unmatched. The CDR3 loop reads CASSPRPNRGLRDTQYF. CDR3 DNA: TGTGCCAGCAGCCCCCGACCCAACAGGGGGCTACGAGATACGCAGTATTTT. Variable domain in full (rest from reference TRBV11-2 and TRBJ2-3): EAGVAQSPRYKIIEKRQSVAFWCNPISGHATLYWYQQILGQGPKLLIQFQNNGVVDDSQLPKDRFSAERLKGVDSTLKIQPAKLEDSAVYLCASSPRPNRGLRDTQYFGPGTRLTVL.

This clonotype showed up just a few times. The rearrangement joins TRBV20-1 to TRBJ2-1; maybe TRBD2 (7 bases). The CDR3 covers 11 residues. Germline CDR1 DFQATT, CDR2 SNEGSKA (reference sequence). V lost 5 bases and J lost 9, with 11 bases in between. CDR3 DNA: TGCAGTGCTTTGGGGGGGGCTGAGCAGTTCTTC. It specifies CSALGGAEQFF.

This clonotype has more than one count but fewer than ten. This rearrangement joins TRBV24-1 to TRBJ2-3; D gene ambiguous. The CDR3 length is 11 residues. V was clipped by 6 bases and J by 2 bases, with 2 bases between them. In germline, CDR1 is KGHDR, CDR2 SFDVKD. This CDR3 reads CATSSTDTQYF. DNA for the CDR3: TGTGCCACCAGTTCCACAGATACGCAGTATTTT.